Sequencing of this T cell receptor (beta chain) was carried out in a study of human T cells and chemical hapten exposure (dated by TCRdb to the early 2020s). Notes on the research overall: For sensitization, 2% DPC in acetone was applied to an approximately 2 cm by approximately 2 cm area of upper inner arm skin. About 29 alopecia patients gave blood for TCR sequencing at one to four time points (pre-sensitization, 2, 6 and 24 weeks). The libraries were sequenced as a pool, and the TCR yield per sample differed mostly because of small variations in library volumes within the pool. Weekly therapeutic DPC doses were additionally applied to the scalp of patients throughout the roughly 24-week study period. Most of the patients in the cohort were female, and the cohort covered alopecia areata with under or over 50% scalp involvement, alopecia totalis and alopecia universalis. This study followed changes in the peripheral blood TCR repertoire in vivo during primary and secondary sensitization of alopecia patients to the hapten diphenylcyclopropenone (DPC). Patch testing was performed on the upper back with Finn chambers containing 0.01% DPC, and the patch tests were scored after 6 days according to International Contact Dermatitis Research Group standards. Blood was sampled from patients pre-sensitization (week 0) and at 2, 6 and about 24 weeks after DPC sensitization.

The time point label on this specimen signifies: patch test 1, 2 weeks after DPC sensitization. This specimen's treatment or condition label, interpreted: therapeutic diphenylcyclopropenone sensitization with weekly scalp DPC. At each patch-test visit, blood was drawn before the patch test was applied. To be eligible, patients had to be aged 18 to 70, diagnosed with alopecia and judged suitable for DPC therapy, while pregnant patients were excluded. Total RNA was isolated from unfractionated whole blood collected in Tempus Blood RNA tubes. Libraries were made using RACE. Sequencing relied on a NextSeq 500. During library preparation, unique molecular identifiers were attached to individual cDNA molecules so that TCRs could be counted quantitatively and reproducibly. Both TCR alpha and TCR beta chains were sequenced from each blood RNA sample. The published analysis was carried out like this. A median of approximately 96,000 TCRs per sample was observed, with a range of about 20,000 to 750,000. V, J and CDR3 annotation of the TCR reads was performed with the Decombinator software suite. For PS versus PT1 abundance plots, all samples were subsampled to the same number of TCRs (28,000). Expanded TCRs were defined as absent before sensitization and observed at least eight times at the 2-week time point. Through fastp at Q25 and MiXCR, TCRdb rebuilt clones from the public reads, retaining in-frame beta chains. When rows share a CDR3 protein, they turn into one entry using the most common DNA and genes. These V and J calls originate from TCRdb's pipeline instead of the authors' own analysis. This sample has about 110,000 distinct CDR3 sequences in its table, and approximately 10% of those were observed once. The ten largest account for around 3.5% of the sample.

As to this clonotype: The antigen it binds to is not known. No quality values exist for individual bases; no much larger clone is one base distant.

The study at large found these results: Patch test score was positively correlated with the number of PT1 expanded TCRs, with significance at thresholds 8, 16 and 32 but not at 4. Repeated subsampling changed both the strength of the expansion versus patch-test correlation and the threshold at which that correlation became significant. DPC sensitization did not change the number of TCRs with a frequency above 1 in 1000, and there was no evidence of changes in global repertoire structure. Because all patients had alopecia, a presumed autoimmune disease, the immune response of the patients might differ from that of healthy individuals. Expanded TCRs formed significantly more large CDR3 similarity clusters than pre-sensitization or healthy control sets, consistent with antigen-driven responses.

The V end loses 6 bases and the J end loses 6 bases, and a stretch of 8 bases separates them. The CDR3 numbers 12 residues from cysteine through phenylalanine. The retained sequence is limited to the CDR3, 36 bases, with the frame set at the first base. CDR1 and CDR2 (LNHDA, SQIVND) derive from the germline V gene (reference sequence). The source is a middle-aged woman with alopecia areata. Some clones in this sample may be carry-over from other donors' samples. The receptor chain draws on TRBV19 and TRBJ1-4; a tentative D match to TRBD1 spans 5 bases. The input for sequencing was whole blood, taken in connection with sensitization to the hapten diphenylcyclopropenone (DPC). The DNA sequence follows: TGTGCCAGTAGGAGGGGTTATGAAAAACTGTTTTTT. Its coded protein is CASRRGYEKLFF.